Detailed here is one TCR beta chain. These data come from a study of beta chain features in type 1 diabetes. The authors reverse transcribed all of the isolated RNA, so sequencing captured expressed TCRB transcripts. Clones were read by immunoSEQ multiplex PCR, and TCRdb kept only the in-frame ones, dropping some. The sample consists of about 900,000 clones, roughly a sixth of them appearing once. The specimen was naive CD4+ T cells from blood. The receptor was derived from a young woman in good health.

CDR3 DNA: TGCGCCAGCAGCTTGGAGGGTGGAGTCTACAATGAGCAGTTCTTC. Encoded protein: CASSLEGGVYNEQFF. This sequence joins TRBV5-1 and TRBJ2-1; D call uncertain. The CDR3 loop spans 15 amino acids. V lost 0 bases and J lost 3, with 10 bases in between. CDR1 SGHRS and CDR2 YFSETQ come from the germline V gene.